This is a list of T cell receptor beta chains from one sample in a study of blood T cell repertoires in COVID-19. TCRdb's copy holds only in-frame clones and misses some; the assay was immunoSEQ multiplex PCR. The table records 35,000 to 45,000 clones, over 60% of them present only once. Material for sequencing was peripheral blood. These receptors all come from an older woman with acute or convalescent COVID-19. The CDR3 runs from the conserved cysteine through the conserved F or W. D genes are given only for firm matches. Not all rows give a size; the values are once, few, many and, for expanded clones, a class.

d_gene	j_gene	abundance	v_gene	CDR3aa	CDR3nt
.	TRBJ1-4	.	TRBV4-3	CASSQVRETNEKLFF	TGCGCCAGCAGCCAAGTCAGGGAAACTAATGAAAAACTGTTTTTT
TRBD1	TRBJ1-6	.	TRBV4-3	CASSRLGQGSSPLHF	TGCGCCAGCAGCCGGTTGGGACAGGGGAGTTCACCCCTCCACTTT
.	TRBJ1-1	few	TRBV6-5	CASSYAEGVTEAFF	TGTGCCAGCAGTTACGCTGAGGGGGTGACTGAAGCTTTCTTT
.	TRBJ1-2	.	TRBV11-2	CASRRPGASARYYGYTF	TGTGCCAGCAGGCGTCCTGGGGCATCCGCACGTTACTATGGCTACACCTTC
TRBD1	TRBJ1-2	.	TRBV14	CASSYSTGSYTF	TGTGCCAGCAGCTATTCGACAGGGTCGTACACCTTC
TRBD2	TRBJ2-7	.	TRBV28	CASSDRIAGSYEQYF	TGTGCCAGCAGTGACCGGATAGCGGGCTCCTACGAGCAGTACTTC
TRBD1	TRBJ1-2	.	TRBV7-9	CASSPSGQGGYTF	TGTGCCAGCAGCCCGTCAGGACAGGGAGGCTACACCTTC
.	TRBJ1-1	.	TRBV6-5	CASSYSLNTEAFF	TGTGCCAGCAGTTACTCCTTGAACACTGAAGCTTTCTTT
.	TRBJ1-6	.	TRBV28	CASSPTQGLGSPLHF	TGTGCCAGCAGTCCTACACAGGGCCTAGGGTCACCCCTCCACTTT
TRBD1	TRBJ1-2	.	TRBV10-3	CAISEGTGRYGYTF	TGTGCCATCAGTGAGGGGACAGGGAGATATGGCTACACCTTC
.	TRBJ1-2	once	TRBV5-1	CASSFSESNYGYTF	TGCGCCAGCAGCTTTTCGGAGAGTAACTATGGCTACACCTTC
.	TRBJ2-2	.	TRBV19	CASSIAFDTGELFF	TGTGCCAGTAGTATAGCTTTTGACACCGGGGAGCTGTTTTTT
.	TRBJ2-5	.	TRBV5-1	CASSPRHLQETQYF	TGCGCCAGCAGCCCAAGACACCTACAAGAGACCCAGTACTTC
.	TRBJ2-3	.	TRBV4-1	CASSRGGGNADTQYF	TGCGCCAGCAGCCGGGGCGGGGGCAACGCAGATACGCAGTATTTT
TRBD2	TRBJ2-1	.	TRBV9	CASGLAVNNEQFF	TGTGCCAGCGGGCTAGCGGTAAACAATGAGCAGTTCTTC
.	TRBJ1-6	.	TRBV2	CASSANYNSPLHF	TGTGCCAGCAGTGCAAACTATAATTCACCCCTCCACTTT
TRBD2	TRBJ2-7	.	TRBV7-9	CASSLSGGGSSYEQYF	TGTGCCAGCAGCTTATCAGGTGGCGGGAGCTCCTACGAGCAGTACTTC
.	TRBJ2-7	few	TRBV28	CASSLLQEVPDEQYF	TGTGCCAGCAGTTTGCTCCAAGAGGTTCCGGACGAGCAGTACTTC
.	TRBJ1-1	once	TRBV11-2	CASSLGHGIPAFF	TGTGCCAGCAGCTTAGGTCACGGGATTCCAGCTTTCTTT
TRBD1	TRBJ1-4	.	TRBV28	CASSSGQGGEKLFF	TGTGCCAGCAGTTCGGGACAGGGAGGGGAAAAACTGTTTTTT
TRBD1	TRBJ1-4	.	TRBV6-2/TRBV6-3	CASSSRDRAEKLFF	TGTGCCAGCAGTTCCCGGGACAGGGCAGAAAAACTGTTTTTT
.	TRBJ1-4	.	TRBV7-9	CASSLYLGAREKLFF	TGTGCCAGCAGCTTATATTTAGGGGCCAGGGAAAAACTGTTTTTT
TRBD1	TRBJ1-5	.	TRBV19	CASSTPGQSQPQHF	TGTGCCAGTAGTACCCCGGGACAGTCCCAGCCCCAGCATTTT
.	TRBJ2-1	.	TRBV11-3	CASSSDGRNEQFF	TGTGCCAGCAGCTCCGATGGGAGAAATGAGCAGTTCTTC
.	TRBJ2-7	.	TRBV7-2	CASSLVQGQGEQYF	TGTGCCAGCAGCCTCGTACAGGGCCAGGGCGAGCAGTACTTC
TRBD1	TRBJ1-2	.	TRBV2	CASRGIWTGGGYGYTF	TGTGCCAGCAGGGGCATCTGGACAGGGGGCGGCTATGGCTACACCTTC
.	TRBJ1-1	.	TRBV19	CASSIWGGLMNTEAFF	TGTGCCAGTAGTATCTGGGGGGGGCTAATGAACACTGAAGCTTTCTTT
TRBD1	TRBJ1-4	.	TRBV7-2	CASSLAWIGQGEEKLFF	TGTGCCAGCAGCTTAGCTTGGATCGGACAGGGGGAGGAAAAACTGTTTTTT
TRBD1	TRBJ2-2	.	TRBV4-3	CASSQEIGGIGELFF	TGCGCCAGCAGCCAAGAGATAGGGGGCATCGGGGAGCTGTTTTTT
.	TRBJ2-1	.	TRBV10-3	CAISLTSGPGNEQFF	TGTGCCATCAGCCTTACGAGCGGCCCCGGGAATGAGCAGTTCTTC
TRBD1	TRBJ2-5	.	TRBV6-2/TRBV6-3	CASSYMGQGRGETQYF	TGTGCCAGCAGTTACATGGGACAGGGGCGCGGAGAGACCCAGTACTTC
.	TRBJ2-5	.	TRBV12-3/TRBV12-4	CASSFLGKETQYF	TGTGCCAGCAGTTTTCTAGGAAAAGAGACCCAGTACTTC
.	TRBJ2-5	once	TRBV2	CASSERTQETQYF	TGTGCCAGCAGTGAAAGGACACAAGAGACCCAGTACTTC